Presented here are 25 T cell receptor beta chains from one specimen sequenced in a study of cytomegalovirus exposure and HLA in healthy donors. PCR used 60 Vbeta primers and 13 Jbeta primers. Some clones are missing from TCRdb's copy, which holds only in-frame ones; the method was immunoSEQ multiplex PCR. The sample holds approximately 180,000 clones, roughly 90% seen once. Material: PBMCs. The receptor set was obtained from a girl under three years old in good health and CMV-seronegative.

The chain combines TRBV7-8 with TRBJ1-2, with TRBD1 as a possible D gene (5 bases). The V end was cut by 2 bases, the J end by 8 bases, with 12 bases between. The CDR3 length is 13 residues. Germline V lookup: CDR1 SGHVS, CDR2 FQNEAQ. Written as DNA, the CDR3 is TGTGCCAGCAGCTTATATATAGGGGAAGGCTACACCTTC. As protein: CASSLYIGEGYTF.

This clone was seen more than once but under ten times. V and J are TRBV29-1 and TRBJ1-1, with D possibly TRBD1 on 6 matching bases. The CDR3 loop spans 12 amino acids. Trimming stripped 5 bases from V and 2 bases from J, with 9 bases between. Per germline, CDR1 SQVTM and CDR2 ANQGSEA. The CDR3 DNA reads TGCAGCGTTCGGACAGTAAACACTGAAGCTTTCTTT. Translating it yields CSVRTVNTEAFF.

About this clone: The same CDR3 can be traced to other DNA sequences in this sample. The chain is built from TRBV7-2 and TRBJ2-5; D remains ambiguous. V gave up 0 bases and J gave up 4 bases, with 3 bases separating them. This CDR3 spans 12 amino acids. Germline loops: CDR1 SGHTA, CDR2 FQGNSA. In DNA, the CDR3 is TGTGCCAGCAGCTTAGCGCGAGAGACCCAGTACTTC. Encoded protein: CASSLARETQYF.

The rearrangement links TRBV5-8 to TRBJ2-1; perhaps TRBD2 as D (5 bases). Germline loops: CDR1 SGHTS, CDR2 YDEGEE. This CDR3 is 14 amino acids long. V was clipped by 7 bases and J by 10 bases, with 21 bases between them. In nucleotides, the CDR3 is TGTGCCAGCCTTATCCAAACTAGTTTAGGAGAGCAGTTCTTC. Translating gives CASLIQTSLGEQFF.

The genes are TRBV7-2 and TRBJ2-2; the D gene is possibly TRBD2 (6 bases). Germline V CDR1 and CDR2: SGHTA, FQGNSA. CDR3 length equals 16 residues. Trimming took off 3 bases at V and 0 bases at J, with 11 bases between the two ends. In DNA form, the CDR3 reads TGTGCCAGCAGCTTTGGGCTAGCGACGAACACCGGGGAGCTGTTTTTT. This sequence encodes CASSFGLATNTGELFF.

The DNA for the CDR3 is TGTGCCAGCACCGACCAAGGGGCGGAAAAACTGTTTTTT. Amino acid sequence: CASTDQGAEKLFF. This chain connects TRBV2 to TRBJ1-4, with a tentative D call TRBD1 (5 bases). This CDR3 comprises 13 residues. The germline CDR1 and CDR2 sequences are SNHLY and FYNNEI. The V end lost 7 bases, the J end lost 8 bases, and 14 bases lay between the germline ends.

The chain couples TRBV13 to TRBJ2-3, with no clear D. The V end was cut by 2 bases, the J end by 1 base, with 10 bases between. CDR3 length equals 15 residues. Germline V gives CDR1 PRHDT, CDR2 FYEKMQ (reference sequence). The CDR3 region is CASSLHPVRTDTQYF. The CDR3 DNA reads as TGTGCCAGCAGCTTACATCCAGTCCGCACAGATACGCAGTATTTT.

This chain uses TRBV30 with TRBJ2-3, with D unclear. With 0 bases removed from V and 2 bases from J, the gap between germline ends came to 9 bases. This CDR3 region has 14 residues. Germline lookup yields CDR1 GTSNPN and CDR2 SVGIG (reference sequence). Here the CDR3 reads CAWSVLQVTDTQYF. CDR3 coding DNA: TGTGCCTGGAGTGTACTGCAGGTCACAGATACGCAGTATTTT.

DNA for the CDR3: TGCGCCAGCAGCTTGGAGGACCAGGGTAGAGGAAAACTGTTTTTT. Translated, it gives CASSLEDQGRGKLFF. The chain links TRBV5-1 to TRBJ1-4, with D possibly TRBD1 on 5 matching bases. Looked up from germline, CDR1 is SGHRS and CDR2 is YFSETQ. Deletions cut 0 bases from V and 10 bases from J, with 16 bases between. The CDR3 extends over 15 amino acids.

CDR3 bases: TGTGCCAGTAGTATCGCGGGGGGCATGGGAGAGACCCAGTACTTC. It codes for CASSIAGGMGETQYF. The J gene is TRBJ2-5, the V gene TRBV19, with TRBD2 identical over 8 bases. V was clipped by 3 bases and J by 4 bases; unmatched bases: 7. This CDR3 has 15 residues. The germline gives CDR1 LNHDA, CDR2 SQIVND (reference sequence).

This sequence joins TRBV4-1 and TRBJ1-3, with D possibly TRBD1 on 5 matching bases. The CDR3 extends over 18 amino acids. Germline-derived CDR1 and CDR2 are MGHRA and YSYEKL. Trimming removed 0 bases from V and 2 bases from J, with 17 bases in between. The CDR3 region has the DNA TGCGCCAGCAGCCAAGACCCCCAGGGTAGGGGCCCTGGAAACACCATATATTTT. This sequence encodes CASSQDPQGRGPGNTIYF.

The gene calls are TRBV27 and TRBJ1-1, with 8 bases lining up with TRBD1. Trimming took 5 bases from V and 3 from J; bases not matched to a gene: 5. The CDR3 is made up of 14 amino acids. In germline, CDR1 is MNHEY, CDR2 SMNVEV (reference sequence). The CDR3 loop is CASSRTGMDTEAFF. CDR3 coding DNA: TGTGCCAGCAGTCGGACAGGGATGGACACTGAAGCTTTCTTT.

The rearrangement joins TRBV6-6 to TRBJ2-5; TRBD1 aligns across 7 bases. Germline values: CDR1 MNHNY, CDR2 SVGAGI (reference sequence). V was pared by 4 bases and J by 1 base, with 9 bases of the junction left unmatched. The CDR3 runs 16 residues. DNA for the CDR3: TGTGCCAGCAGTTTATCTGGACAGGCCCCCCAAGAGACCCAGTACTTC. Protein product: CASSLSGQAPQETQYF.

The V and J genes are TRBV6-5 and TRBJ2-1, with D maybe TRBD2 (6 bases). The CDR3 length is 16 residues. Germline loops: CDR1 MNHEY, CDR2 SVGAGI. The V end lost 0 bases, the J end lost 1 base, and 10 bases lay between the germline ends. The CDR3 coding sequence is TGTGCCAGCAGTTACTCTACTAGCTTGTCCTACAATGAGCAGTTCTTC. It is translated as CASSYSTSLSYNEQFF.

The J gene is TRBJ1-4, the V gene TRBV7-2; 9 bases match TRBD1. The length of the CDR3 is 15 residues. J lost 7 bases, V lost 1 base, and 4 bases had no gene match. The germline CDR1 and CDR2 sequences are SGHTA and FQGNSA. The CDR3 is CASSLEGTGREKLFF. The CDR3 DNA reads TGTGCCAGCAGCTTAGAGGGGACAGGGCGTGAAAAACTGTTTTTT.

The gene calls are TRBV27 and TRBJ2-7; the D is unclear. This CDR3 has 16 amino acids. Germline assignment: CDR1 MNHEY and CDR2 SMNVEV (reference sequence). V dropped 5 bases and J dropped 3 bases, with 20 bases sitting between them. CDR3 loop: CASSHGHRRDRYEQYF. CDR3 DNA: TGTGCCAGCAGTCATGGCCACCGGAGAGACCGCTACGAGCAGTACTTC.

The gene calls are TRBV6-5 and TRBJ1-2; 8 positions match TRBD1. The CDR3 loop spans 15 amino acids. Germline trimming cut 4 bases from V and 7 bases from J; bases unmatched to any gene: 11. Per germline, CDR1 MNHEY and CDR2 SVGAGI. In DNA, the CDR3 is TGTGCCAGCAGTTCCGGCGGTCAGGGGGCCGTTGGCTACACCTTC. This encodes CASSSGGQGAVGYTF.

The chain joins TRBV6-5 to TRBJ2-7; D uncertain. CDR1 is MNHEY, CDR2 SVGAGI, per germline. Between the trimmed V and J ends, which lost 0 bases and 2 bases, there was a span of 11 bases. The CDR3 length is 15 residues. The CDR3 DNA reads TGTGCCAGCAGTTACTCAACGGGTATCGCCTACGAGCAGTACTTC. This sequence encodes CASSYSTGIAYEQYF.

This chain connects TRBV5-4 to TRBJ2-7, with 8 bases matching TRBD1. V lost 4 bases to trimming and J lost 0 bases; unmatched junction nucleotides: 6. In germline, CDR1 is SGHNT, CDR2 YYREEE (reference sequence). There are 15 residues in the CDR3. The CDR3 spells CASSRDRRSSYEQYF. The CDR3 coding sequence is TGTGCCAGCAGCCGGGACAGGCGATCCTCCTACGAGCAGTACTTC.

On this clone: At one of its ends the junction is not consistent with the germline gene, which may arise from a read error. This chain uses TRBV20-1 with TRBJ1-4, with 9 bases aligning to TRBD1. Germline lookup yields CDR1 DFQATT and CDR2 SNEGSKA (reference sequence). The length of the CDR3 is 10 residues. CDR3 DNA sequence: TGCAGTGCTAGCGCGGACAGGGGTCGATTT. It codes for CSASADRGRF.

This chain links TRBV25-1 with TRBJ1-4; D is unclear. Germline lookup yields CDR1 MGHDK and CDR2 SYGVNS. CDR3 size: 16 residues. Trimming removed 0 bases at V and 0 bases at J, with 8 bases between. Here the CDR3 DNA reads TGTGCCAGCAGTGAATACGCCGCGGCAACTAATGAAAAACTGTTTTTT. It translates to CASSEYAAATNEKLFF.

The chain has TRBV7-9 and TRBJ2-3; 7 bases are a match to TRBD1. Germline CDR1 and CDR2: SEHNR and FQNEAQ (reference sequence). The J segment lost 1 base and the V segment lost 3 bases, leaving 1 base of the junction unmatched. The CDR3 runs to 14 residues. The CDR3 region has the DNA TGTGCCAGCAGCTTCGACAGGGGCACAGATACGCAGTATTTT. This translates into CASSFDRGTDTQYF.

The rearrangement joins TRBV19 to TRBJ2-5; possibly TRBD2 for D (5 bases). The germline gives CDR1 LNHDA, CDR2 SQIVND (reference sequence). This CDR3 is built from 14 residues. Trimming took 2 bases from V and 1 from J, leaving 8 bases between them. CDR3 in amino acids: CASSISGIQETQYF. Here the CDR3 DNA reads TGTGCCAGTAGTATATCGGGGATCCAAGAGACCCAGTACTTC.

The chain couples TRBV29-1 to TRBJ2-5, with 12 positions matching TRBD2. The germline V gene has CDR1 SQVTM and CDR2 ANQGSEA. The CDR3 extends over 12 amino acids. The V gene end was trimmed by 5 bases and the J gene end by 7 bases; junction bases not matched to a gene: 2. The CDR3 here is CSVTGLAGTQYF. In nucleotides, the CDR3 is TGCAGCGTTACGGGACTAGCGGGGACCCAGTACTTC.

This rearrangement joins TRBV7-3 to TRBJ1-1; D gene uncertain. CDR1 is SGHTA, CDR2 FQGTGA, per germline. CDR3 size: 13 residues. The V end lost 5 bases, the J end lost 0 bases, and 7 bases lay between the germline ends. This CDR3 is CASSHDMNTEAFF. In DNA form, the CDR3 reads TGTGCCAGCAGCCATGACATGAACACTGAAGCTTTCTTT.